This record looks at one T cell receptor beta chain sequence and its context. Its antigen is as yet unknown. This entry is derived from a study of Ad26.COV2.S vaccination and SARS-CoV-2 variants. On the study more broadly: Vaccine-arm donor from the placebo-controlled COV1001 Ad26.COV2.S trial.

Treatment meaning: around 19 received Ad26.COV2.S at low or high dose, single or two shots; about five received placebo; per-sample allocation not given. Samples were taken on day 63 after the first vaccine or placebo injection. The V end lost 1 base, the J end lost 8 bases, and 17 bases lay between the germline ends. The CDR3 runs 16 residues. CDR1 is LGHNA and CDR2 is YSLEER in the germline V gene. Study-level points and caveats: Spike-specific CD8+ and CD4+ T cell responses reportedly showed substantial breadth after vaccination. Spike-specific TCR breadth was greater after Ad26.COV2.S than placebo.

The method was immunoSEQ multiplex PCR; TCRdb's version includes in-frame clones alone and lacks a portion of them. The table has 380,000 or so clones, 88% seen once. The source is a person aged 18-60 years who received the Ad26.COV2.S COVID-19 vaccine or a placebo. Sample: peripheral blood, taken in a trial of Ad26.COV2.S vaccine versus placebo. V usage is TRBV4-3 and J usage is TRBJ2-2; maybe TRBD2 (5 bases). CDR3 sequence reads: CASSQGAGLSAGELFF. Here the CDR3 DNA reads TGCGCCAGCAGCCAAGGGGCGGGTTTATCGGCAGGGGAGCTGTTTTTT.